Below are 30 T cell receptor beta chains sequenced from a single sample in a study of shared clonotypes between healthy human individuals. The assay was immunoSEQ multiplex PCR, and TCRdb's table has in-frame clones only and misses some. The sample includes almost 700,000 clones, 92% seen only once; the top ten take about a quarter. The naive CD8 subset, CD45RO-negative cells positively selected for CCR7, excluded terminally differentiated effector memory CD45RA+ cells. Sequenced input: naive CD8+ T cells sorted from blood. These TCRs come from a man aged 25-45 years in good health.

This sequence joins TRBV7-6 and TRBJ2-3, with a possible D match to TRBD2 (5 bases). The germline V gene has CDR1 SGHVS and CDR2 FNYEAQ. V was cut by 5 bases and J by 6 bases, with 24 bases left in between. CDR3 length: 17 residues. For the CDR3, the DNA is TGTGCCAGCAGCGAACGGACTTACCCGACCCAACAGGATACGCAGTATTTT. Protein product: CASSERTYPTQQDTQYF. The full variable domain, completed using reference TRBV7-6 and TRBJ2-3, is GAGVSQSPRYKVTKRGQDVALRCDPISGHVSLYWYRQALGQGPEFLTYFNYEAQQDKSGLPNDRFSAERPEGSISTLTIQRTEQRDSAMYRCASSERTYPTQQDTQYFGPGTRLTVL.

The V call is TRBV5-1, the J call TRBJ1-1; D is unclear. V was pared by 2 bases and J by 4 bases, with 6 bases between. Germline V lookup: CDR1 SGHRS, CDR2 YFSETQ. This CDR3 has 12 amino acids. This CDR3 is CASSFPGTEAFF. In nucleotides, the CDR3 is TGCGCCAGCAGCTTCCCCGGCACTGAAGCTTTCTTT.

In the case of this clone: Other DNA sequences from this sample encode an identical CDR3 as well. The DNA for the CDR3 is TGTGCCAGCAGCTTAGTCGGAGATACGCAGTATTTT. Protein: CASSLVGDTQYF. V is TRBV7-2 and J is TRBJ2-3; D is undetermined. This CDR3 comprises 12 residues. Germline V gene sequence: CDR1 SGHTA, CDR2 FQGNSA. With 1 base removed from V and 5 bases from J, the gap between germline ends came to 4 bases.

The CDR3 coding sequence is TGTGCCAGCAGCTTAGTGTCCCCAACCGCCCCCCACAATGAGCAGTTCTTC. Translated: CASSLVSPTAPHNEQFF. V usage is TRBV7-9 and J usage is TRBJ2-1, with D uncertain. This CDR3 has 17 amino acids. Germline CDR1 is SEHNR and CDR2 is FQNEAQ (reference sequence). Between the trimmed V and J ends, which lost 1 base and 5 bases, there was a span of 18 bases.

This rearrangement joins TRBV10-3 to TRBJ2-7; 11 bases match TRBD2. This CDR3 has 15 residues. Germline CDR1 ENHRY, CDR2 SYGVKD. After removal of 4 bases from V and 6 bases from J, the junction contained 8 bases not matched to a gene. CDR3 region: CAISGLAGGPGEQYF. The CDR3, as DNA: TGTGCCATCAGTGGTCTAGCGGGAGGACCTGGCGAGCAGTACTTC.

The chain uses TRBV7-2 and TRBJ2-3, with 9 bases that match TRBD2. CDR1 SGHTA and CDR2 FQGNSA come from the germline V gene. Trimming cost V 5 bases and J 0 bases; bases outside gene matches: 6. The CDR3 is 16 amino acids. The CDR3 reads CASSETSGSSTDTQYF. The CDR3 region has the DNA TGTGCCAGCAGCGAGACTAGCGGCTCTAGCACAGATACGCAGTATTTT.

The V and J genes are TRBV13 and TRBJ2-7; the D gene is possibly TRBD2 (5 bases). This CDR3 spans 14 amino acids. Germline CDR1 and CDR2: PRHDT and FYEKMQ (reference sequence). Trimming pared 3 bases from V and 6 bases from J, leaving 15 bases between. As DNA, the CDR3 is TGTGCCAGCAGCTTCGGACTCGTCACGGGCGAGCAGTACTTC. This codes for CASSFGLVTGEQYF. The entire variable domain, with the rest obtained from reference TRBV13 and TRBJ2-7, is as follows: AAGVIQSPRHLIKEKRETATLKCYPIPRHDTVYWYQQGPGQDPQFLISFYEKMQSDKGSIPDRFSAQQFSDYHSELNMSSLELGDSALYFCASSFGLVTGEQYFGPGTRLTVT.

In this sample, this clone turned up once. This sequence joins TRBV13 and TRBJ2-1, with TRBD2 as a possible D gene (6 bases). This CDR3 spans 17 amino acids. Trimming took off 3 bases at V and 8 bases at J, with 23 bases between the two ends. The V gene's germline CDR1 is PRHDT and CDR2 FYEKMQ (reference sequence). The CDR3 DNA reads as TGTGCCAGCAGCTTTTACTTTACTAGCAGTGAGGTGGATGAGCAGTTCTTC. It translates to CASSFYFTSSEVDEQFF.

V usage is TRBV5-6 and J usage is TRBJ2-7; no clear D. This CDR3 is 14 amino acids long. Germline CDR1 SGHDT, CDR2 YYEEEE. Trimming shortened V by 0 bases and J by 4 bases, and 11 bases separated the two germline ends. The CDR3: CASSLADVVYEQYF. The CDR3 DNA follows: TGTGCCAGCAGCTTGGCTGACGTCGTGTACGAGCAGTACTTC. The whole variable domain, filled in from reference TRBV5-6 and TRBJ2-7, reads DAGVTQSPTHLIKTRGQQVTLRCSPKSGHDTVSWYQQALGQGPQFIFQYYEEEERQRGNFPDRFSGHQFPNYSSELNVNALLLGDSALYLCASSLADVVYEQYFGPGTRLTVT.

The chain carries TRBV5-5 and TRBJ2-7, with 8 bases fitting TRBD1. The CDR3 has 14 amino acids. Per germline, CDR1 SGHKS and CDR2 YYEKEE (reference sequence). J was trimmed by 4 bases and V by 0 bases; bases with no gene match: 3. CDR3 bases: TGTGCCAGCAGCTTGGAGCAGGGGGCGTACGAGCAGTACTTC. Protein sequence: CASSLEQGAYEQYF.

V gene TRBV7-9 combines with J gene TRBJ1-1; 9 positions match TRBD1. The CDR3 is 17 amino acids. The V and J ends lost 4 bases and 3 bases, in that order; junction bases with no gene match: 12. The germline CDR1 and CDR2 sequences are SEHNR and FQNEAQ (reference sequence). CDR3 in amino acids: CASSSGTGTLPDTEAFF. The CDR3 bases are TGTGCCAGCAGCTCCGGGACAGGGACCCTACCGGACACTGAAGCTTTCTTT.

V and J are TRBV7-2 and TRBJ2-7; the D gene is possibly TRBD2 (6 bases). Per the germline V gene, CDR1 is SGHTA and CDR2 is FQGNSA. The CDR3 loop spans 14 amino acids. Deletions cut 0 bases from V and 2 bases from J, with 8 bases between. Written as DNA, the CDR3 is TGTGCCAGCAGCTTAGCGGGAGGAGCCTACGAGCAGTACTTC. This translates into CASSLAGGAYEQYF.

This clone appeared a single time. The chain combines TRBV27 with TRBJ2-1; 13 bases fit TRBD2. In germline, CDR1 is MNHEY, CDR2 SMNVEV (reference sequence). V lost 6 bases to trimming and J lost 7 bases; unmatched junction nucleotides: 6. The CDR3 is made up of 15 amino acids. Here the CDR3 reads CASSTGTSGKNEQFF. CDR3 nucleotide sequence: TGTGCCAGCAGCACCGGGACTAGCGGGAAGAATGAGCAGTTCTTC.

The chain has TRBV29-1 and TRBJ2-1; TRBD2 aligns across 11 bases. V lost 5 bases and J lost 6; bases outside the gene matches: 6. The CDR3 extends over 14 amino acids. Germline V CDR1 and CDR2: SQVTM, ANQGSEA. CDR3 residues: CSVWLAGGINEQFF. The CDR3 nucleotides read TGCAGCGTTTGGCTAGCGGGAGGAATCAATGAGCAGTTCTTC.

The table lists this clone with a few counts. The chain links TRBV29-1 to TRBJ2-7; D tentatively reads TRBD1 or TRBD2 (5 bases each). CDR1 is SQVTM and CDR2 is ANQGSEA in the germline V gene. The CDR3 totals 13 residues. The V and J ends lost 2 bases and 2 bases respectively, with 10 bases between them. CDR3 residues: CSVERDQPYEQYF. The CDR3 coding sequence is TGCAGCGTTGAAAGGGACCAACCCTACGAGCAGTACTTC.

This clone was found a few times. J is TRBJ1-5 and V is TRBV27; 7 bases map to TRBD1. V lost 7 bases to trimming and J lost 1 base; unmatched junction nucleotides: 1. The CDR3 covers 13 residues. The V gene's germline CDR1 is MNHEY and CDR2 SMNVEV (reference sequence). The DNA of the CDR3 is TGTGCCAGCACAGGGGGGAGCAATCAGCCCCAGCATTTT. Protein product: CASTGGSNQPQHF.

CDR3 in DNA: TGTGCCAGCAGTTTATCAGCAGGACAAAACATTCAGTACTTC. Its protein product is CASSLSAGQNIQYF. The gene calls are TRBV27 and TRBJ2-4; D not certain. The germline V gene has CDR1 MNHEY and CDR2 SMNVEV (reference sequence). Trimming removed 0 bases from V and 5 bases from J, with 8 bases in between. The CDR3 sequence is 14 residues long.

The rearrangement links TRBV27 to TRBJ1-5; no clear D gene. This CDR3 spans 12 amino acids. Germline CDR1 MNHEY, CDR2 SMNVEV (reference sequence). V lost 6 bases and J 14 bases, leaving 17 bases between the germline ends. The DNA of the CDR3 is TGTGCCAGCAGCCTAGGCCCACCACCGGAGCATTTT. Its protein product is CASSLGPPPEHF.

The chain employs TRBV10-3 and TRBJ1-5; the D is unclear. V lost 2 bases and J lost 3, with 8 bases in between. Germline loops: CDR1 ENHRY, CDR2 SYGVKD. There are 14 residues in the CDR3. For the CDR3, the DNA is TGTGCCATCAGTGAGCCTGATTCCAATCAGCCCCAGCATTTT. It codes for CAISEPDSNQPQHF.

The genes are TRBV9 and TRBJ2-1; TRBD1 is a possible D gene (5 bases). Trimming pared 2 bases from V and 7 bases from J, leaving 13 bases between. The CDR3 is made up of 14 amino acids. Germline CDR1 and CDR2: SGDLS and YYNGEE. CDR3: CASSVDQSGNEQFF. The CDR3 region has the DNA TGTGCCAGCAGCGTTGACCAATCAGGGAATGAGCAGTTCTTC.

V gene TRBV27 combines with J gene TRBJ2-1, with D tentatively TRBD2 (6 bases). Trimming took 4 bases from V and 7 from J, leaving 17 bases between them. The CDR3 loop spans 15 amino acids. Germline CDR1 and CDR2: MNHEY and SMNVEV (reference sequence). The CDR3 DNA follows: TGTGCCAGCAGTTGGGGACTGGGGGGACGGAATGAGCAGTTCTTC. Its translation is CASSWGLGGRNEQFF.

The gene calls are TRBV7-8 and TRBJ2-1; 8 bases agree with TRBD2. This CDR3 spans 16 amino acids. V gave up 5 bases and J gave up 6 bases; unmatched junction bases: 12. Germline CDR1 reads SGHVS; CDR2 reads FQNEAQ. CDR3 protein: CASSPGLAQIVNEQFF. CDR3 in DNA: TGTGCCAGCAGCCCCGGACTAGCACAAATCGTCAATGAGCAGTTCTTC.

The genes are TRBV28 and TRBJ1-1; 10 bases agree with TRBD1. Germline trimming cut 4 bases from V and 6 bases from J; bases unmatched to any gene: 5. The CDR3 is 14 residues long. Germline CDR1 reads MDHEN; CDR2 reads SYDVKM. CDR3 sequence reads: CASSSAGTGAEAFF. CDR3 bases: TGTGCCAGCAGTTCGGCCGGGACAGGGGCTGAAGCTTTCTTT. The variable domain in full, completed from reference TRBV28 and TRBJ1-1, reads DVKVTQSSRYLVKRTGEKVFLECVQDMDHENMFWYRQDPGLGLRLIYFSYDVKMKEKGDIPEGYSVSREKKERFSLILESASTNQTSMYLCASSSAGTGAEAFFGQGTRLTVV.

This clone was seen once. V is TRBV19 and J is TRBJ2-7, with a possible D match to TRBD2 (6 bases). The CDR3 extends over 14 amino acids. CDR1 LNHDA and CDR2 SQIVND come from the germline V gene (reference sequence). The V end was cut by 5 bases, the J end by 6 bases, with 17 bases between. CDR3 DNA sequence: TGTGCCAGTAGTCTTACTAGGGACTCTGCCGAGCAGTACTTC. Translated, it gives CASSLTRDSAEQYF.

This clone has a count of ten or more. The chain links TRBV6-4 to TRBJ2-1, with a possible D match to TRBD1 (6 bases). Germline V lookup: CDR1 MRHNA, CDR2 SNTAGT. V was pared by 6 bases and J by 4 bases, with 16 bases between. This CDR3 is built from 15 residues. The CDR3 coding sequence is TGTGCCAGCAGCCCTCAGCCGGACAGTTACAATGAGCAGTTCTTC. This codes for CASSPQPDSYNEQFF.

The rearrangement uses TRBV5-4 and TRBJ2-7; tentatively, D is TRBD2 (6 bases). Germline V gene data show CDR1 as SGHNT and CDR2 as YYREEE (reference sequence). This CDR3 contains 14 residues. Trimming took 4 bases from V and 7 from J, leaving 18 bases between them. Here the CDR3 reads CASSPSLAPGEQYF. Here the CDR3 DNA reads TGTGCCAGCAGCCCCTCTCTAGCGCCGGGGGAGCAGTACTTC.

The chain uses TRBV28 and TRBJ1-4; D might be TRBD1 (5 bases). The V end was cut by 3 bases, the J end by 13 bases, with 9 bases between. From germline, CDR1 is MDHEN and CDR2 SYDVKM. The CDR3 is 11 residues long. This CDR3 reads CASSLSGILFF. The CDR3 DNA sequence: TGTGCCAGCAGTTTGTCAGGGATACTGTTTTTT.

Written as DNA, the CDR3 is TGCGCCAGCAGTGAGTCCTTGACGGGCAGCACAGATACGCAGTATTTT. Translated, it gives CASSESLTGSTDTQYF. V is TRBV10-1 and J is TRBJ2-3; D gene unclear. CDR1 is WNHNN, CDR2 SYGVQD, per germline (reference sequence). The CDR3 spans 16 residues. V was shortened by 0 bases and J by 0 bases, with 10 bases between the two germline ends.

The J gene is TRBJ2-3, the V gene TRBV10-3; D may be TRBD2 (6 bases). Germline V gene lookup returns CDR1 ENHRY and CDR2 SYGVKD. This CDR3 has 16 residues. V was cut by 0 bases and J by 3 bases, with 13 bases left in between. The CDR3 protein is CAISESMAGRTDTQYF. CDR3 DNA: TGTGCCATCAGTGAGTCGATGGCGGGACGGACAGATACGCAGTATTTT.

The chain links TRBV6-6 to TRBJ1-5; TRBD1 matches at 7 bases. The germline CDR1 and CDR2 sequences are MNHNY and SVGAGI (reference sequence). The length of the CDR3 is 16 residues. Trimming took 0 bases from V and 8 from J; bases not matched to a gene: 10. This CDR3 reads CASSYSPGGFFKPQHF. The DNA for the CDR3 is TGTGCCAGCAGTTACTCCCCAGGGGGGTTCTTTAAGCCCCAGCATTTT.